Each of the 11 T cell receptor beta chains below was sequenced from the same sample in a study of blood T cell repertoires in COVID-19. TCRdb keeps only in-frame clones here, not all; method: immunoSEQ multiplex PCR. The table has under 80,000 clones, 79% seen once. The source material was peripheral blood. These receptors were collected from a human donor in a cohort sampled during active COVID-19.

This chain uses TRBV5-6 with TRBJ2-7; TRBD2 agrees at 8 bases. This CDR3 is built from 17 residues. Germline trimming cut 0 bases from V and 2 bases from J; bases unmatched to any gene: 10. Looked up from germline, CDR1 is SGHDT and CDR2 is YYEEEE. CDR3 loop: CASSLAGRASQTYEQYF. DNA of the CDR3: TGTGCCAGCAGCTTGGCCGGGAGGGCATCCCAAACCTACGAGCAGTACTTC.

This clone was seen at least ten times. The chain carries TRBV28 and TRBJ2-1, with D unclear. Germline assignment: CDR1 MDHEN and CDR2 SYDVKM. Trimming took off 6 bases at V and 2 bases at J, with 8 bases between the two ends. The CDR3 loop spans 13 amino acids. CDR3 in amino acids: CASSLTTYNEQFF. CDR3 coding DNA: TGTGCCAGCAGCCTTACAACCTACAATGAGCAGTTCTTC.

The V gene is TRBV19, the J gene TRBJ2-7; 11 bases align to TRBD2. Germline V gene data show CDR1 as LNHDA and CDR2 as SQIVND (reference sequence). V shed 10 bases, J shed 4 bases, and the junction held 18 bases outside the gene matches. The CDR3 contains 17 residues. The CDR3 region is CATSMPVTSGRVYEQYF. Here the CDR3 DNA reads TGTGCCACCAGTATGCCCGTTACTAGCGGGAGAGTTTACGAGCAGTACTTC.

This clone was picked up many times. The V and J genes are TRBV6-5 and TRBJ2-7; 7 nucleotides line up with TRBD1. V trimming: 4 bases; J trimming: 3 bases; junction bases outside the gene matches: 6. Germline V gene sequence: CDR1 MNHEY, CDR2 SVGAGI. CDR3 size: 14 residues. CDR3 sequence reads: CASSSRDSSYEQYF. CDR3 DNA: TGTGCCAGCAGTTCCCGGGACAGTAGCTACGAGCAGTACTTC.

The chain employs TRBV7-2 and TRBJ2-3, with D possibly matching TRBD2 (6 bases). Germline CDR1 SGHTA, CDR2 FQGNSA. V shed 1 base and J shed 6 bases, with 14 bases lying between them. The CDR3 totals 15 residues. CDR3 sequence (DNA): TGTGCCAGCAGCTTAGATCCGGGAGTAAGGGATACGCAGTATTTT. Encoded protein: CASSLDPGVRDTQYF.

Here the CDR3 DNA reads TGCGCCAGCAGCCAAGATGGGCAGGGCTACGAGCAGTACTTC. Amino acid sequence: CASSQDGQGYEQYF. The rearrangement joins TRBV4-3 to TRBJ2-7; a possible D gene is TRBD1 (5 bases). Trimming cost V 0 bases and J 3 bases, with 9 bases left between them. The germline CDR1 and CDR2 sequences are LGHNA and YSLEER. The CDR3 spans 14 residues.

The chain joins TRBV7-6 to TRBJ2-2; D might be TRBD2 (6 bases). Germline V gives CDR1 SGHVS, CDR2 FNYEAQ. This CDR3 has 13 residues. Trimming shortened V by 2 bases and J by 6 bases, and 7 bases separated the two germline ends. CDR3 coding DNA: TGTGCCAGCAGCTTAAGGAGGGCCGGGGAGCTGTTTTTT. It encodes CASSLRRAGELFF.

This CDR3 is CASSLSQLNTGELFF. The CDR3 DNA reads TGCGCCAGCAGCTTGTCACAGCTGAACACCGGGGAGCTGTTTTTT. J is TRBJ2-2 and V is TRBV5-1; D is unresolved. The CDR3 is made up of 15 amino acids. Germline CDR1 and CDR2: SGHRS and YFSETQ. Trimming took off 1 base at V and 1 base at J, with 8 bases between the two ends.

V is TRBV3-1 (or the pseudogene TRBV3-2) and J is TRBJ2-1; tentatively, D is TRBD1 (6 bases). The CDR3 has 18 amino acids. Trimming cost V 4 bases and J 5 bases, with 24 bases left between them. The V gene's germline CDR1 is LGHDT and CDR2 YNNKEL (reference sequence). The DNA for the CDR3 is TGTGCCAGCAGCCGAACGAGTTCGGCAGGGGCGCGGGACAATGAGCAGTTCTTC. Encoded protein: CASSRTSSAGARDNEQFF.

This chain connects TRBV7-9 to TRBJ1-4; 7 nucleotides agree with TRBD1. V was clipped by 7 bases and J by 7 bases; unmatched bases: 12. The CDR3 contains 15 residues. In germline, CDR1 is SEHNR, CDR2 FQNEAQ (reference sequence). The CDR3 loop is CASTAAGTVREKLFF. CDR3 in DNA: TGTGCCAGCACCGCGGCAGGGACAGTGCGTGAAAAACTGTTTTTT. Supplemented by reference TRBV7-9 and TRBJ1-4, the full variable domain reads DTGVSQNPRHKITKRGQNVTFRCDPISEHNRLYWYRQTLGQGPEFLTYFQNEAQLEKSRLLSDRFSAERPKGSFSTLEIQRTEQGDSAMYLCASTAAGTVREKLFFGSGTQLSVL.

The J gene is TRBJ2-3, the V gene TRBV19; TRBD2 aligns across 9 bases. The junction had 3 bases not matched to a gene; V was cut back by 7 bases and J by 4 bases. CDR1 and CDR2 (germline): LNHDA, SQIVND (reference sequence). This CDR3 has 13 residues. CDR3 loop: CASTSGASDTQYF. CDR3 coding DNA: TGTGCCAGTACTAGCGGGGCATCAGATACGCAGTATTTT.